Following are 28 T cell receptor beta chains from one sample sequenced in a study of shared clonotypes between healthy human individuals. Repertoires were generated with immunoSEQ multiplex PCR, while TCRdb's copy carries only in-frame clones and drops some. Of about 2.3 million clones listed, roughly 93% are singletons. Material: naive CD4+ T cells from PBMCs. This sample's subset: CD45RA+ positively selected. The receptors stem from a man aged 18 to 30 in good health. Some clones in this sample may be carry-over from other donors' samples.

CDR3 loop: CASTLTLSEGYGYTF. In DNA, the CDR3 is TGTGCCAGCACCCTTACCTTAAGTGAGGGTTATGGCTACACCTTC. The chain joins TRBV11-2 to TRBJ1-2; D unresolved. CDR1 and CDR2 from the germline V gene are SGHAT and FQNNGV. CDR3 length: 15 residues. V lost 7 bases, J lost 5 bases, and 20 bases lay in between.

The chain is built from TRBV6-5 and TRBJ1-4, with D perhaps matching TRBD1 (6 bases). Per germline, CDR1 MNHEY and CDR2 SVGAGI. Trimming removed 6 bases from V and 8 bases from J, with 10 bases in between. The CDR3 length is 12 residues. CDR3 residues: CASSRDREKLFF. In nucleotides, the CDR3 is TGTGCCAGCAGCAGAGACAGGGAAAAACTGTTTTTT.

The rearrangement links TRBV5-1 to TRBJ2-3; D remains unclear. CDR1 is SGHRS and CDR2 is YFSETQ in the germline V gene. Trimming took 0 bases from V and 5 from J, leaving 13 bases between them. This CDR3 is 15 amino acids long. The CDR3: CASSLVGIKEDTQYF. As DNA, the CDR3 is TGCGCCAGCAGCTTGGTAGGGATCAAGGAAGATACGCAGTATTTT.

This chain joins TRBV5-4 and TRBJ2-4; 8 nucleotides agree with TRBD1. The CDR3 length is 17 residues. Germline V gives CDR1 SGHNT, CDR2 YYREEE (reference sequence). The V and J ends lost 4 bases and 0 bases, in that order; junction bases with no gene match: 9. The CDR3 sequence is CASSLRTGLLAKNIQYF. Here the CDR3 DNA reads TGTGCCAGCAGCCTCCGGACAGGGCTATTAGCCAAAAACATTCAGTACTTC.

The genes are TRBV5-1 and TRBJ1-1, with 7 bases identical to TRBD1. The CDR3 runs 16 residues. Germline lookup yields CDR1 SGHRS and CDR2 YFSETQ. V lost 0 bases and J lost 4; bases outside the gene matches: 9. The CDR3 reads CASSLGGTELSTEAFF. In DNA, the CDR3 is TGCGCCAGCAGCTTGGGGGGGACAGAGTTAAGCACTGAAGCTTTCTTT.

This clone is a singleton in its sample. This chain joins TRBV7-8 and TRBJ2-1, with D possibly TRBD1 on 6 matching bases. Trimming stripped 6 bases from V and 0 bases from J, with 12 bases between. The CDR3 runs to 15 residues. Germline CDR1 is SGHVS and CDR2 is FQNEAQ. DNA of the CDR3: TGTGCCAGCAGAAAACAGGGATCCTCCTACAATGAGCAGTTCTTC. It encodes CASRKQGSSYNEQFF.

This sequence joins TRBV7-3 and TRBJ2-1, with 8 bases lining up with TRBD1. The CDR3 covers 16 residues. The trim removed 5 bases at V and 9 bases at J, leaving 15 bases unmatched. Germline lookup yields CDR1 SGHTA and CDR2 FQGTGA. The CDR3 nucleotides are TGTGCCAGCAGCCCCCAACCAGGACAGGGAATTTTTGAGCAGTTCTTC. This translates into CASSPQPGQGIFEQFF.

The rearrangement uses TRBV9 and TRBJ2-7; weak D call: TRBD1 (5 bases). Trimming stripped 0 bases from V and 3 bases from J, with 13 bases between. Germline V gene data show CDR1 as SGDLS and CDR2 as YYNGEE. The CDR3 has 15 residues. DNA for the CDR3: TGTGCCAGCAGCGTAGGCTGGCAGGGCAGCTACGAGCAGTACTTC. This codes for CASSVGWQGSYEQYF. Filled out from reference TRBV9 and TRBJ2-7, the complete variable domain reads DSGVTQTPKHLITATGQRVTLRCSPRSGDLSVYWYQQSLDQGLQFLIQYYNGEERAKGNILERFSAQQFPDLHSELNLSSLELGDSALYFCASSVGWQGSYEQYFGPGTRLTVT.

V is TRBV7-3 and J is TRBJ1-1; 8 bases align to TRBD1. There are 14 residues in the CDR3. Germline V lookup: CDR1 SGHTA, CDR2 FQGTGA. Trimming cost V 5 bases and J 3 bases; bases outside gene matches: 5. The CDR3 protein is CASSADRDDTEAFF. The CDR3 DNA is TGTGCCAGCAGCGCGGACAGGGACGACACTGAAGCTTTCTTT.

CDR3 nucleotides: TGCAGCGCTGTCCCGGGACAGGGATTGGCAAGGAACATTCAGTACTTC. It encodes CSAVPGQGLARNIQYF. The chain joins TRBV29-1 to TRBJ2-4; TRBD1 matches at 9 bases. With 7 bases clipped from V and 7 bases from J, the junction kept 17 bases outside the gene matches. The CDR3 runs to 16 residues. The germline CDR1 and CDR2 sequences are SQVTM and ANQGSEA.

The rearrangement uses TRBV19 and TRBJ2-3, with 7 bases aligning to TRBD2. The CDR3 loop spans 15 amino acids. CDR1 and CDR2 (germline): LNHDA, SQIVND (reference sequence). The V gene end was trimmed by 6 bases and the J gene end by 4 bases; junction bases not matched to a gene: 10. The CDR3 loop is CASRDWTSLADTQYF. Written as DNA, the CDR3 is TGTGCCAGTAGAGATTGGACTAGTCTGGCAGATACGCAGTATTTT.

This chain uses TRBV2 with TRBJ2-2; D call uncertain. CDR3 length: 11 residues. Trimming stripped 9 bases from V and 7 bases from J, with 9 bases between. Germline CDR1 reads SNHLY; CDR2 reads FYNNEI. The chain's CDR3 is CASRMYGELFF. CDR3 coding DNA: TGTGCCAGTCGGATGTACGGGGAGCTGTTTTTT.

To note about this clone: This specimen includes other DNA sequences encoding the same CDR3. This chain joins TRBV9 and TRBJ1-1; unclear D gene. The V end was cut by 1 base, the J end by 0 bases, with 7 bases between. The CDR3 covers 14 residues. Germline CDR1 is SGDLS and CDR2 is YYNGEE. The DNA of the CDR3 is TGTGCCAGCAGCGTATCCGCTATGAACACTGAAGCTTTCTTT. Its protein is CASSVSAMNTEAFF. The entire variable domain, with the rest obtained from reference TRBV9 and TRBJ1-1, is as follows: DSGVTQTPKHLITATGQRVTLRCSPRSGDLSVYWYQQSLDQGLQFLIQYYNGEERAKGNILERFSAQQFPDLHSELNLSSLELGDSALYFCASSVSAMNTEAFFGQGTRLTVV.

With regard to this clone: Other DNA variants within this sample encode the same CDR3. CDR3 loop: CAISGTDSGNTIYF. Here the CDR3 DNA reads TGTGCCATCAGTGGGACCGACTCTGGAAACACCATATATTTT. The chain has TRBV10-3 and TRBJ1-3; D unresolved. The CDR3 extends over 14 amino acids. The germline CDR1 and CDR2 sequences are ENHRY and SYGVKD. V shed 4 bases and J shed 0 bases, with 7 bases lying between them.

V gene TRBV28 combines with J gene TRBJ1-1, with D perhaps matching TRBD1 (5 bases). The V and J ends lost 6 bases and 1 base respectively, with 12 bases between them. The CDR3 is 14 amino acids. The germline V gene encodes CDR1 MDHEN and CDR2 SYDVKM. The DNA for the CDR3 is TGTGCCAGCAGCAGATGGGGGACGAACACTGAAGCTTTCTTT. Translated: CASSRWGTNTEAFF.

This chain joins TRBV28 and TRBJ2-7; possibly TRBD1 or TRBD2 for D (5 bases each). V was cut by 6 bases and J by 6 bases, with 15 bases left in between. CDR3 length: 13 amino acids. Germline V CDR1 and CDR2: MDHEN, SYDVKM. The DNA for the CDR3 is TGTGCCAGCAGGGGGAGTCTCCAGGGCGAGCAGTACTTC. Protein: CASRGSLQGEQYF.

J is TRBJ2-7 and V is TRBV6-5; perhaps TRBD2 as D (5 bases). This CDR3 spans 11 amino acids. CDR1 is MNHEY, CDR2 SVGAGI, per germline. Trimming cost V 5 bases and J 9 bases, with 11 bases left between them. CDR3 residues: CASSEAEVQYF. As DNA, the CDR3 is TGTGCCAGCAGTGAAGCGGAAGTGCAGTACTTC.

This chain uses TRBV5-5 with TRBJ2-7; D is unclear. Trimming took off 4 bases at V and 2 bases at J, with 10 bases between the two ends. There are 13 residues in the CDR3. CDR1 SGHKS and CDR2 YYEKEE come from the germline V gene (reference sequence). The CDR3 sequence is CASSQDGAYEQYF. The CDR3 DNA is TGTGCCAGCAGCCAGGACGGAGCCTACGAGCAGTACTTC.

The chain links TRBV11-1 to TRBJ2-7; D might be TRBD1 (5 bases). Germline CDR1 is SGHAT and CDR2 is FQDESV (reference sequence). V was trimmed by 2 bases and J by 4 bases, leaving 9 bases between them. The CDR3 covers 13 residues. CDR3 sequence reads: CASSLKDSYEQYF. DNA for the CDR3: TGTGCCAGCAGCTTAAAAGACAGTTACGAGCAGTACTTC.

This clone was detected only once. V usage is TRBV5-4 and J usage is TRBJ2-5; 7 nucleotides match TRBD1. V lost 4 bases, J lost 2 bases, and 8 bases stayed unmatched. The CDR3 runs to 15 residues. The germline V gene encodes CDR1 SGHNT and CDR2 YYREEE (reference sequence). The CDR3 bases are TGTGCCAGCAGCAAAGGAACAGGGGTTCAAGAGACCCAGTACTTC. Protein: CASSKGTGVQETQYF.

The V gene is TRBV28, the J gene TRBJ2-7, with 8 bases fitting TRBD2. Trimming took 4 bases from V and 6 from J; bases not matched to a gene: 8. Germline loops: CDR1 MDHEN, CDR2 SYDVKM. The CDR3 has 14 amino acids. Written as DNA, the CDR3 is TGTGCCAGCAGTTATAGCGGGACTCTCAGCGAGCAGTACTTC. This codes for CASSYSGTLSEQYF.

This clone has only a few counts. The sample carries other DNA sequences with the same CDR3. Here the CDR3 DNA reads TGTGCCAGCAGCCGCTACGAGCAGTACTTC. Translation: CASSRYEQYF. The chain uses TRBV28 and TRBJ2-7; D not certain. This CDR3 spans 10 amino acids. V was shortened by 6 bases and J by 3 bases, with 3 bases between the two germline ends. CDR1 and CDR2 from the germline V gene are MDHEN and SYDVKM.

This CDR3 reads CATGADLPSPYEQYF. The CDR3 DNA reads TGTGCCACGGGGGCAGACCTTCCTTCACCCTACGAGCAGTACTTC. The rearrangement links TRBV6-1 to TRBJ2-7, with D perhaps matching TRBD1 or TRBD2 (6 bases each). The V and J ends lost 10 bases and 2 bases respectively, with 21 bases between them. Germline V gene data show CDR1 as MNHNS and CDR2 as SASEGT. There are 15 residues in the CDR3.

This chain uses TRBV18 with TRBJ2-7; 11 bases are shared with TRBD1. Germline V gene lookup returns CDR1 KGHSH and CDR2 LQKENI. CDR3 size: 15 residues. V trimming: 4 bases; J trimming: 4 bases; junction bases outside the gene matches: 6. The CDR3 region has the DNA TGTGCCAGCTCACTCCCCGGGACAGGGGGGTACGAGCAGTACTTC. Translation gives CASSLPGTGGYEQYF.

V gene TRBV19 combines with J gene TRBJ2-7; 9 bases agree with TRBD1. V shed 4 bases and J 4 bases; nucleotides not matched to a gene: 8. Germline V gene lookup returns CDR1 LNHDA and CDR2 SQIVND (reference sequence). This CDR3 has 15 amino acids. The CDR3 here is CASSTRTGDGYEQYF. The DNA of the CDR3 is TGTGCCAGTAGTACCAGGACAGGGGACGGGTACGAGCAGTACTTC.

V and J are TRBV7-2 and TRBJ2-1, with D unresolved. This CDR3 contains 13 residues. V was pared by 5 bases and J by 6 bases, with 11 bases between. The germline V gene encodes CDR1 SGHTA and CDR2 FQGNSA. The CDR3 bases are TGTGCCAGCAGCCTGATGGAGCGCAATGAGCAGTTCTTC. Its translation: CASSLMERNEQFF.

The chain has TRBV4-1 and TRBJ1-1; 9 positions match TRBD1. Germline-derived CDR1 and CDR2 are MGHRA and YSYEKL. The junction had 15 bases not matched to a gene; V was cut back by 5 bases and J by 5 bases. CDR3 length: 17 residues. This chain's CDR3 is CASSGYPQGARWTEAFF. The CDR3 DNA is TGCGCCAGCAGCGGCTATCCACAGGGGGCGAGATGGACTGAAGCTTTCTTT.

The gene calls are TRBV29-1 and TRBJ1-4; D is unresolved. Between the trimmed V and J ends, which lost 2 bases and 9 bases, there was a span of 10 bases. This CDR3 has 12 amino acids. Looked up from germline, CDR1 is SQVTM and CDR2 is ANQGSEA. CDR3 nucleotides: TGCAGCGTTGAACTACCCGATAAAAAACTGTTTTTT. This encodes CSVELPDKKLFF.